The 14 T cell receptor beta chains presented below share a single source sample, sequenced in a study of cytomegalovirus exposure and HLA in healthy donors. With 60 Vbeta and 13 Jbeta primers, the PCR was carried out. Clones were sequenced by immunoSEQ multiplex PCR, and TCRdb holds only the in-frame ones, with some missing. The table records around 78,000 clones, roughly 63% of them present only once. Input material: PBMCs. The receptors were gathered from a man in his thirties or forties in good health and CMV-seropositive.

This chain links TRBV6-5 with TRBJ2-5; TRBD2 aligns across 10 bases. Germline V gene sequence: CDR1 MNHEY, CDR2 SVGAGI. This CDR3 contains 14 residues. V lost 5 bases and J lost 11; bases outside the gene matches: 11. The CDR3 protein is CASSTSGAAGEQYF. Written as DNA, the CDR3 is TGTGCCAGCAGTACTAGCGGGGCCGCGGGGGAGCAGTACTTC.

The rearrangement links TRBV28 to TRBJ1-2; tentative D call: TRBD1 (6 bases). CDR1 is MDHEN and CDR2 is SYDVKM in the germline V gene. V was clipped by 5 bases and J by 2 bases, with 12 bases between them. This CDR3 has 14 residues. The CDR3 DNA follows: TGTGCCAGCAGTAGGGGGGGTCCAAACTATGGCTACACCTTC. Translated: CASSRGGPNYGYTF.

A few counts support this clone. The chain links TRBV7-9 to TRBJ2-7; TRBD2 matches at 8 bases. The CDR3 is made up of 15 amino acids. Germline assignment: CDR1 SEHNR and CDR2 FQNEAQ (reference sequence). V trimming: 5 bases; J trimming: 3 bases; junction bases outside the gene matches: 9. This CDR3 is CASSQRAGVDYEQYF. CDR3 DNA: TGTGCCAGCAGCCAGCGAGCGGGAGTTGACTACGAGCAGTACTTC.

The chain is built from TRBV5-1 and TRBJ2-1; possible D gene TRBD1, 6 bases. Germline-derived CDR1 and CDR2 are SGHRS and YFSETQ. CDR3 size: 14 residues. The V end lost 0 bases, the J end lost 3 bases, and 7 bases lay between the germline ends. The CDR3 loop is CASSLGDNYNEQFF. Here the CDR3 DNA reads TGCGCCAGCAGCTTGGGGGACAACTACAATGAGCAGTTCTTC.

V usage is TRBV30 and J usage is TRBJ1-6; a weak D match, TRBD1 (5 bases). V lost 4 bases and J lost 8, with 12 bases in between. Looked up from germline, CDR1 is GTSNPN and CDR2 is SVGIG (reference sequence). This CDR3 comprises 13 residues. CDR3 loop: CAWKIGADSPLHF. The CDR3 nucleotides are TGTGCCTGGAAGATTGGGGCCGATTCACCCCTCCACTTT.

The chain is built from TRBV6-5 and TRBJ1-5; D gene unclear. Trimming left V 8 bases short and J 6 bases short, with 20 bases between. This CDR3 comprises 15 residues. Germline V gives CDR1 MNHEY, CDR2 SVGAGI. The CDR3 DNA reads as TGTGCCAGCCGCGAGGAGGCGTTTTCTAGTCAGCCCCAGCATTTT. This codes for CASREEAFSSQPQHF.

This clone turned up a few times. The chain combines TRBV28 with TRBJ2-1; tentatively, D is TRBD2 (5 bases). This CDR3 has 13 residues. Trimming stripped 4 bases from V and 12 bases from J, with 16 bases between. Germline CDR1 and CDR2: MDHEN and SYDVKM. Written as DNA, the CDR3 is TGTGCCAGCAGTTCACCCCGCGCGGGCTGGCAGTTCTTC. This encodes CASSSPRAGWQFF.

CDR3 residues: CASSVQGGNTEAFF. CDR3 nucleotide sequence: TGTGCCAGTAGTGTTCAGGGGGGGAACACTGAAGCTTTCTTT. The rearrangement uses TRBV19 and TRBJ1-1; 7 nucleotides agree with TRBD1. V gave up 5 bases and J gave up 1 base; unmatched junction bases: 4. Per the germline V gene, CDR1 is LNHDA and CDR2 is SQIVND (reference sequence). The CDR3 loop spans 14 amino acids.

This clone has more than one count but fewer than ten. J is TRBJ2-1 and V is TRBV29-1; D call uncertain. The CDR3 extends over 12 amino acids. Germline CDR1 and CDR2: SQVTM and ANQGSEA. The V end lost 5 bases, the J end lost 7 bases, and 12 bases lay between the germline ends. The CDR3 nucleotides are TGCAGCGTTCTCACTCTAGGTAATGAGCAGTTCTTC. It encodes CSVLTLGNEQFF.

This clone has more than one count but fewer than ten. This chain links TRBV7-8 with TRBJ2-1, with 10 bases aligning to TRBD1. CDR1 and CDR2 from the germline V gene are SGHVS and FQNEAQ. With V trimmed by 5 bases and J by 3 bases, 7 bases remained unmatched. The CDR3 runs to 16 residues. CDR3 sequence: CASSPRRDRGYNEQFF. CDR3 coding DNA: TGTGCCAGCAGCCCCCGCCGGGACAGGGGCTACAATGAGCAGTTCTTC.

The CDR3 sequence: CASSHNRGSSGNTIYF. The CDR3 DNA sequence: TGTGCCAGCAGCCACAACCGGGGGAGCTCTGGAAACACCATATATTTT. The chain joins TRBV4-2 to TRBJ1-3, with D maybe TRBD1 (5 bases). Germline V gives CDR1 LGHNA, CDR2 YNFKEQ. V lost 3 bases, J lost 0 bases, and 12 bases lay in between. This CDR3 region has 16 residues.

This clone turned up a few times. This chain joins TRBV2 and TRBJ1-4; D possibly corresponds to TRBD1 (5 bases). The germline V and J ends were trimmed by 7 bases and 8 bases, with 23 bases remaining between them. The CDR3 is made up of 16 amino acids. The germline gives CDR1 SNHLY, CDR2 FYNNEI. In nucleotides, the CDR3 is TGTGCCAGCAAAAGCGGGGCCGGAGGGAATGAGGAAAAACTGTTTTTT. This sequence encodes CASKSGAGGNEEKLFF.

J is TRBJ2-7 and V is TRBV4-1; D may be TRBD1 (6 bases). V lost 3 bases, J lost 0 bases, and 18 bases lay in between. CDR3 length equals 17 residues. Germline CDR1 is MGHRA and CDR2 is YSYEKL. CDR3 protein: CASSHRLDSLLSYEQYF. CDR3 DNA sequence: TGCGCCAGCAGCCACCGCTTGGACAGCCTTCTCTCCTACGAGCAGTACTTC.

Of note for this clone: Other DNA sequences in the sample encode the same CDR3. The genes are TRBV28 and TRBJ2-3, with 10 bases aligning to TRBD2. CDR3 length: 15 amino acids. Germline CDR1 MDHEN, CDR2 SYDVKM. The ends lost 9 bases at V and 1 base at J; junction bases unmatched: 7. CDR3 amino acids: CASSPSGRGTDTQYF. As DNA, the CDR3 is TGTGCCAGTAGTCCCAGCGGGAGGGGCACAGATACGCAGTATTTT. The full variable domain, rest sourced from reference TRBV28 and TRBJ2-3, is DVKVTQSSRYLVKRTGEKVFLECVQDMDHENMFWYRQDPGLGLRLIYFSYDVKMKEKGDIPEGYSVSREKKERFSLILESASTNQTSMYLCASSPSGRGTDTQYFGPGTRLTVL.